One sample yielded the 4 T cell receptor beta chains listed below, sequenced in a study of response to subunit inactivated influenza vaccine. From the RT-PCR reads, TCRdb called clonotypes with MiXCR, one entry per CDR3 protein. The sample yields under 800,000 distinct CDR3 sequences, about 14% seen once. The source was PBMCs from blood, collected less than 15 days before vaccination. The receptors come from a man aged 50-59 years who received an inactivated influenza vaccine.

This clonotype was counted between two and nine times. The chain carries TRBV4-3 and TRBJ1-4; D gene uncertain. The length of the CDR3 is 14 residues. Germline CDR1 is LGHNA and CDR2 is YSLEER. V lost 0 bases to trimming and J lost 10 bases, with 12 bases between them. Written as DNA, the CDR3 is TGCGCCAGCAGCCAAGATGGGCCAGTACGAAAACTGTTTTTT. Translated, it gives CASSQDGPVRKLFF.

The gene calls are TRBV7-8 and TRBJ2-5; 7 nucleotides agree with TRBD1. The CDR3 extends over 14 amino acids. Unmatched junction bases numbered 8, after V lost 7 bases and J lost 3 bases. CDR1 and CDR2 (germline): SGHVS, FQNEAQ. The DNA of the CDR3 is TGTGCCAGCAATCCCGGGACAGTAAAAGAGACCCAGTACTTC. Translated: CASNPGTVKETQYF.

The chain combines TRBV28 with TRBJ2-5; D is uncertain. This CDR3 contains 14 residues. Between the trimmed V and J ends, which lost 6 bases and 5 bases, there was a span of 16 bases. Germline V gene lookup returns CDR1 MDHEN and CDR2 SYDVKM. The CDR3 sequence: CASSLSPGGETQYF. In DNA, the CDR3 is TGTGCCAGCAGCCTAAGTCCCGGTGGGGAGACCCAGTACTTC.

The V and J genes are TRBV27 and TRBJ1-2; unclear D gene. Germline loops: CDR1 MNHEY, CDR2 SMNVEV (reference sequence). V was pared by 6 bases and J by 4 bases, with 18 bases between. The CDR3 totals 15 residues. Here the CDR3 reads CASSLGGFGSYGYTF. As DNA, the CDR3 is TGTGCCAGCAGCCTGGGAGGGTTTGGGTCCTATGGCTACACCTTC.